This TCR beta chain was profiled in a study of T cell responses to AZD1222 COVID-19 vaccine. Remarks on this clone: The antigen remains undetermined.

Trimming left V 6 bases short and J 4 bases short, with 18 bases between. This CDR3 comprises 15 residues. Looked up from germline, CDR1 is MNHNS and CDR2 is SASEGT. Sequencing was performed with immunoSEQ multiplex PCR; in TCRdb, only in-frame clones are kept and a portion is missing. The table has some 140,000 clones, 70% to 90% seen once; the top ten hold 4.5% to 6%. Study-level points and caveats: Spike-specific TCR breadth rose after two AZD1222 doses, and depth rose as well. The number of AZD1222 recipients seropositive at baseline was only 5 to 7. Spike-spanning, vaccine-associated CD4 TCRs were dominant at 160-218 and 743-854.

The chain employs TRBV6-1 and TRBJ1-2; D is unresolved. The source is an adult in good health. Sequencing was performed on peripheral blood, taken on day 0 of MenACWY control vaccination. CDR3 residues: CASRPDGQGRYGYTF. The CDR3 DNA follows: TGTGCCAGCAGGCCGGACGGCCAAGGCCGCTATGGCTACACCTTC.